These T cell receptor beta chains were read from a single sample in a study of cytomegalovirus exposure and HLA in healthy donors. Method: immunoSEQ multiplex PCR; TCRdb's copy keeps in-frame clones and lacks some. The table includes 200,000 to 250,000 clones, just under 85% detected once. The sequenced sample was PBMCs. These receptors came from a woman between 40 and 50 years old in good health and CMV-seronegative. CDR3s include the opening cysteine and the closing phenylalanine or tryptophan. The D gene is left open where the match is weak. Clone size is stated in some rows and not others, as once, few, many or a class when expanded.

-	TRBJ2-7	-	TRBV5-4	CASSSGRGGYEQYF	TGTGCCAGCAGCTCGGGGAGAGGCGGATACGAGCAGTACTTC
once	TRBJ2-5	-	TRBV30	CAWSVPEETQYF	TGTGCCTGGAGTGTTCCTGAAGAGACCCAGTACTTC
-	TRBJ1-2	-	TRBV6-6	CASGRGYGYTF	TGTGCCAGCGGGAGAGGCTATGGCTACACCTTC
-	TRBJ1-2	TRBD1	TRBV5-6	CASSLVAGGRIGYGYTF	TGTGCCAGCAGCTTGGTGGCAGGGGGAAGAATAGGGTACGGCTACACCTTC
-	TRBJ2-3	-	TRBV2	CASSYPGADTQYF	TGTGCCAGCAGCTACCCCGGGGCAGATACGCAGTATTTT
-	TRBJ2-5	-	TRBV7-2	CASSYRVQETQYF	TGTGCCAGCAGCTACCGGGTCCAAGAGACCCAGTACTTC
-	TRBJ2-3	-	TRBV7-9	CASSRPMSGTDTQYF	TGTGCCAGCAGCCGCCCCATGAGCGGCACAGATACGCAGTATTTT
-	TRBJ2-1	-	TRBV7-3	CASAPSWRNEQFF	TGTGCCAGCGCCCCCTCCTGGCGGAATGAGCAGTTCTTC
-	TRBJ2-7	TRBD1	TRBV2	CASSARMGTGYEQYF	TGTGCCAGCAGTGCCAGAATGGGGACAGGGTACGAGCAGTACTTC
-	TRBJ1-5	-	TRBV6-6	CASTEPDQPQHF	TGTGCCAGCACCGAACCGGATCAGCCCCAGCATTTT
-	TRBJ1-1	-	TRBV9	CASSVGAHGADTEAFF	TGTGCCAGCAGCGTAGGGGCCCATGGGGCGGACACTGAAGCTTTCTTT